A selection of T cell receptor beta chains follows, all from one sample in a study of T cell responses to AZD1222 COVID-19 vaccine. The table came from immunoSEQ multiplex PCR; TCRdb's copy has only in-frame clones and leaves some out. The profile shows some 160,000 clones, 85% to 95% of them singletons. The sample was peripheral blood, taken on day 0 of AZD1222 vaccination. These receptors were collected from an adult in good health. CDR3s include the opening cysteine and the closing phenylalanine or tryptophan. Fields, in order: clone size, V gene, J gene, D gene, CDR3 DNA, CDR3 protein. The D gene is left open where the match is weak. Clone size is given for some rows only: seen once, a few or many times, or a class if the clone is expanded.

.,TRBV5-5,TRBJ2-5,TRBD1,TGTGCCAGCAGCTTCACAGGGGGCGGAGAGACCCAGTACTTC,CASSFTGGGETQYF
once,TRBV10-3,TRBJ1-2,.,TGTGCCATCAAGGACACTGGCTACACCTTC,CAIKDTGYTF
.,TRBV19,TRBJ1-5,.,TGTGCCAGTAGTGGCAGGGTTTTATATCAGCCCCAGCATTTT,CASSGRVLYQPQHF
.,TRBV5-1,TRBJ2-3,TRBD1,TGCGCCAGCAGCCCGGGACAGGGGGGCTCAGATACGCAGTATTTT,CASSPGQGGSDTQYF
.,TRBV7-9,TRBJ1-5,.,TGTGCCAGCATGGTGTATAGCAATCAGCCCCAGCATTTT,CASMVYSNQPQHF
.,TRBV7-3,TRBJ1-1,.,TGTGCCAGCAGCTCTACAGGGACGGGAAACACTGAAGCTTTCTTT,CASSSTGTGNTEAFF
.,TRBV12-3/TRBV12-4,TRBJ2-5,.,TGTGCCAGCAGTTTATACTTGGAGACCCAGTACTTC,CASSLYLETQYF
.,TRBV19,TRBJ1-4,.,TGTGCCAGTACCTCCCAAGGGTCACGGGGTGAAAAACTGTTTTTT,CASTSQGSRGEKLFF
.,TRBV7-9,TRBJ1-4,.,TGTGCCAGCAGCTTAGTGTGGGGGACACCTAATGAAAAACTGTTTTTT,CASSLVWGTPNEKLFF
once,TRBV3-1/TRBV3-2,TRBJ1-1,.,TGTGCCAGCAGCCAAGATTTTGTGGGGGGGTCGCGGCCTGAAGCTTTCTTT,CASSQDFVGGSRPEAFF
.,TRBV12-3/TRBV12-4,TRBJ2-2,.,TGTGCCAGCAGTCGGGACTTTACCGGGGAGCTGTTTTTT,CASSRDFTGELFF
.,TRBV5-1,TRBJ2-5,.,TGCGCCAGCAGCTTGGCCGGCACCTCACAAGAGACCCAGTACTTC,CASSLAGTSQETQYF
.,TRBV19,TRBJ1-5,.,TGTGCCAGTAGTATAGTGGAGAATAGCAATCAGCCCCAGCATTTT,CASSIVENSNQPQHF
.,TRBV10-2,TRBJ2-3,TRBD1,TGCGCCAGCAGGGGGACAGGGGTTCTTCAGCCCCAGTATTTT,CASRGTGVLQPQYF
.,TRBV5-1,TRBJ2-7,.,TGCGCCAGCAGCTTGGCGGGCGGATCCTACGAGCAGTACTTC,CASSLAGGSYEQYF